One sample yielded the 19 T cell receptor beta chains listed below, sequenced in a study of early T cells in non-severe SARS-CoV-2 infection. MiXCR, run by TCRdb on the 5' RACE reads, gives a single entry per CDR3 protein. The table includes tens of thousands of distinct CDR3 sequences, about 12% detected once. Material for sequencing was whole blood. Receptors originate from an adult who was a healthcare worker with PCR-confirmed SARS-CoV-2 infection or an uninfected control (not recorded which).

This clonotype was detected only a few times. The chain combines TRBV5-1 with TRBJ2-3; no firm D call. V was shortened by 7 bases and J by 2 bases, with 8 bases between the two germline ends. There are 12 residues in the CDR3. Per germline, CDR1 SGHRS and CDR2 YFSETQ. DNA for the CDR3: TGCGCCAGCGGCGGACCCACAGATACGCAGTATTTT. Protein sequence: CASGGPTDTQYF.

The chain has TRBV19 and TRBJ1-2; the D is unclear. Trimming took off 3 bases at V and 2 bases at J, with 10 bases between the two ends. This CDR3 is built from 14 residues. The germline V gene encodes CDR1 LNHDA and CDR2 SQIVND (reference sequence). CDR3 coding DNA: TGTGCCAGTAGTATGCGGGCCGGAAACTATGGCTACACCTTC. Translating it yields CASSMRAGNYGYTF.

The rearrangement joins TRBV14 to TRBJ1-1; D call uncertain. Germline CDR1 and CDR2: SGHDN and FVKESK. The V end was cut by 0 bases, the J end by 8 bases, with 13 bases between. The CDR3 spans 14 residues. The CDR3 DNA is TGTGCCAGCAGCCAAGAGAGGCCCGCGGGAGAAGCTTTCTTT. As protein: CASSQERPAGEAFF.

The CDR3 here is CAISDGVANYGYTF. The CDR3 DNA sequence: TGTGCCATCAGTGACGGGGTAGCTAACTATGGCTACACCTTC. The rearrangement links TRBV10-3 to TRBJ1-2; D call uncertain. The CDR3 sequence is 14 residues long. Per the germline V gene, CDR1 is ENHRY and CDR2 is SYGVKD. V was trimmed by 3 bases and J by 0 bases, leaving 8 bases between them.

This clonotype was picked up a small number of times. The chain has TRBV29-1 and TRBJ2-2; D possibly uses TRBD1 or TRBD2 (5 bases each). The CDR3 totals 13 residues. V was trimmed by 7 bases and J by 0 bases, leaving 9 bases between them. Germline V CDR1 and CDR2: SQVTM, ANQGSEA. The CDR3 is CSAGTSNTGELFF. DNA for the CDR3: TGCAGCGCCGGGACCTCGAACACCGGGGAGCTGTTTTTT.

This clonotype came up a few times. The rearrangement uses TRBV24-1 and TRBJ2-1; 11 nucleotides line up with TRBD2. The CDR3 has 17 residues. Trimming removed 9 bases from V and 1 base from J; junction bases left unmatched: 10. Per the germline V gene, CDR1 is KGHDR and CDR2 is SFDVKD. DNA of the CDR3: TGTGCCACCCAAAGAGAGACTAGCGGGAAATCCTACAATGAGCAGTTCTTC. The encoded protein is CATQRETSGKSYNEQFF.

The chain employs TRBV5-1 and TRBJ2-3; 13 bases are shared with TRBD2. Germline V CDR1 and CDR2: SGHRS, YFSETQ. The J segment lost 4 bases and the V segment lost 4 bases, leaving 15 bases of the junction unmatched. The CDR3 runs to 19 residues. CDR3 coding DNA: TGCGCCAGCAGCCCTACTCTTCCTCGACTAGCGGGAGGCTCAGATACGCAGTATTTT. Its translation: CASSPTLPRLAGGSDTQYF. Combining the CDR3 with reference TRBV5-1 and TRBJ2-3 gives the whole variable domain KAGVTQTPRYLIKTRGQQVTLSCSPISGHRSVSWYQQTPGQGLQFLFEYFSETQRNKGNFPGRFSGRQFSNSRSEMNVSTLELGDSALYLCASSPTLPRLAGGSDTQYFGPGTRLTVL.

This clonotype was seen repeatedly, ten times or more. This rearrangement joins TRBV6-2 or TRBV6-3 to TRBJ2-1; 7 nucleotides line up with TRBD1. The germline V gene encodes CDR1 MNHEY and CDR2 SVGEGT. V shed 4 bases, J shed 4 bases, and the junction held 13 bases outside the gene matches. The CDR3 is 17 amino acids. CDR3 loop: CASSFTLQGKPYNEQFF. As DNA, the CDR3 is TGTGCCAGCAGTTTCACCTTACAGGGGAAACCTTACAATGAGCAGTTCTTC.

The table lists this clonotype with many counts. The chain has TRBV5-1 and TRBJ2-3, with D unresolved. Germline-derived CDR1 and CDR2 are SGHRS and YFSETQ. The CDR3 is made up of 14 amino acids. V was clipped by 2 bases and J by 2 bases, with 9 bases between them. CDR3 bases: TGCGCCAGCAGCTTTAGAGCAACCACAGATACGCAGTATTTT. It is translated as CASSFRATTDTQYF.

Many counts were recorded for this clonotype. The chain is built from TRBV20-1 and TRBJ2-3; 8 bases line up with TRBD2. The CDR3 has 14 residues. In germline, CDR1 is DFQATT, CDR2 SNEGSKA (reference sequence). J gave up 3 bases and V 5 bases, and 7 bases lay outside the gene matches. The CDR3 nucleotides read TGCAGTGCTTGGCCCCGCGGGAGGACAGATACGCAGTATTTT. This translates into CSAWPRGRTDTQYF.

This clonotype was seen once. J is TRBJ2-1 and V is TRBV24-1; 13 nucleotides agree with TRBD2. Germline trimming cut 3 bases from V and 6 bases from J; bases unmatched to any gene: 7. The CDR3 runs 17 residues. CDR1 is KGHDR, CDR2 SFDVKD, per germline. In nucleotides, the CDR3 is TGTGCCACCAGTGATCCTAGGACTAGCGGGAGACGCAATGAGCAGTTCTTC. Amino acids: CATSDPRTSGRRNEQFF.

The V and J genes are TRBV7-3 and TRBJ1-4, with D perhaps matching TRBD1 (6 bases). The CDR3 runs to 16 residues. Between the trimmed V and J ends, which lost 2 bases and 4 bases, there was a span of 14 bases. Germline V CDR1 and CDR2: SGHTA, FQGTGA. The CDR3 nucleotides are TGTGCCAGCAGCTTATCATCCCTGGACAGTAATGAAAAACTGTTTTTT. Protein: CASSLSSLDSNEKLFF.

This chain links TRBV12-3 or TRBV12-4 with TRBJ2-4, with TRBD1 identical over 12 bases. The CDR3 runs 16 residues. Trimming at V came to 5 bases and at J to 4 bases, leaving 6 bases not matched to a gene. DNA of the CDR3: TGTGCCAGCAGTGGGACGGGACAGGGGGCGAAAAACATTCAGTACTTC. This gives the protein CASSGTGQGAKNIQYF.

The rearrangement joins TRBV7-8 to TRBJ1-1, with 8 positions matching TRBD1. CDR3 length: 15 amino acids. Trimming took 6 bases from V and 4 from J; bases not matched to a gene: 10. Germline CDR1 reads SGHVS; CDR2 reads FQNEAQ. CDR3: CASRPQQGGFTEAFF. DNA of the CDR3: TGTGCCAGCAGACCCCAACAGGGGGGGTTCACTGAAGCTTTCTTT.

The genes are TRBV20-1 and TRBJ2-1; a possible D gene is TRBD2 (6 bases). Germline V gene sequence: CDR1 DFQATT, CDR2 SNEGSKA (reference sequence). This CDR3 has 13 residues. Trimming left V 2 bases short and J 4 bases short, with 9 bases between. DNA of the CDR3: TGCAGTGCTAGACTCGCGGGATACAATGAGCAGTTCTTC. Its translation is CSARLAGYNEQFF.

J is TRBJ1-1 and V is TRBV29-1; 7 positions match TRBD1. This CDR3 region has 14 residues. After removal of 3 bases from V and 1 base from J, the junction contained 5 bases not matched to a gene. Germline V gene sequence: CDR1 SQVTM, CDR2 ANQGSEA. CDR3 loop: CSVERGRGNTEAFF. The CDR3 DNA reads TGCAGCGTTGAGAGGGGGCGCGGGAACACTGAAGCTTTCTTT.

A few counts support this clonotype. The V and J genes are TRBV30 and TRBJ2-7; weak D call: TRBD2 (5 bases). From germline, CDR1 is GTSNPN and CDR2 SVGIG (reference sequence). This CDR3 comprises 14 residues. V shed 4 bases and J shed 0 bases, with 13 bases lying between them. The CDR3 DNA sequence: TGTGCCTGGAAGGAGCGGTGGAGCTCCTACGAGCAGTACTTC. Residues: CAWKERWSSYEQYF.

The table lists this clonotype with many counts. The chain has TRBV12-3 or TRBV12-4 and TRBJ2-2; tentatively, D is TRBD1 (6 bases). Trimming cost V 6 bases and J 7 bases, with 12 bases left between them. The CDR3 loop spans 13 amino acids. The DNA for the CDR3 is TGTGCCAGCAGCCTACAGGGAATCGGGGAGCTGTTTTTT. Translating gives CASSLQGIGELFF.

This clonotype was seen many times. The chain recombines TRBV29-1 with TRBJ1-2, with D unclear. CDR3 size: 11 residues. Per germline, CDR1 SQVTM and CDR2 ANQGSEA. V shed 7 bases and J shed 8 bases, with 14 bases lying between them. The CDR3, as DNA: TGCAGCGCTACCGCGGCCCGCGGCTACACCTTC. Protein: CSATAARGYTF.